This TCR beta chain was captured by sequencing in a study of T cell responses to AZD1222 COVID-19 vaccine. Study-wide findings and caveats: Recipients of AZD1222 seropositive at baseline numbered only five or six.

Using immunoSEQ multiplex PCR, the repertoire was profiled, and TCRdb retains in-frame clones only, with some absent. The table includes more than 60,000 clones, 75% to 85% detected once. Trimming shortened V by 8 bases and J by 1 base, and 8 bases separated the two germline ends. Germline CDR1 GTSNPN, CDR2 SVGIG (reference sequence). CDR3 size: 11 residues. Comment on this clone: The antigen is not known.

The TCR sequence derives from an adult in good health. This chain joins TRBV30 and TRBJ1-1; D is ambiguous. Here the sequenced sample was peripheral blood, taken on day 0 of AZD1222 vaccination. CDR3 bases: TGTGCCGGCCGAGGGAACACTGAAGCTTTCTTT. Encoded protein: CAGRGNTEAFF.